These 13 T cell receptor beta chains share one sample of origin, sequenced in a study of vaccination and CD4 T cells after COVID-19. For these receptors, no antigen is known. Documented treatment: roughly 10-day PBMC culture with coronavirus spike peptide pools or control peptides (ViraFEST assay). The Oncomine TCR Beta short-read assay was what sequenced the DNA obtained from cultured CD4+ T cells. TCRdb redid the calling of the PCR reads with MiXCR, one entry per CDR3 protein. Among around 12,000 distinct CDR3 sequences, approximately 62% were seen once, and the ten largest hold about an eighth. Sequencing used CD4+ T cells from blood, cultured in vitro. The receptors derive from a human donor who had recovered from COVID-19.

In this sample, this clonotype turned up a few times. The chain has TRBV20-1 and TRBJ2-1, with 10 bases identical to TRBD2. This CDR3 is built from 15 residues. The germline V gene has CDR1 DFQATT and CDR2 SNEGSKA (reference sequence). V lost 3 bases and J lost 9; bases outside the gene matches: 11. In DNA form, the CDR3 reads TGCAGTGCTAGTGGATCCCTAGCGGGAGAGGTTGAGCAGTTCTTC. Translating it yields CSASGSLAGEVEQFF.

The chain links TRBV20-1 to TRBJ2-4; 9 bases map to TRBD1. CDR3 length equals 15 residues. CDR1 DFQATT and CDR2 SNEGSKA come from the germline V gene (reference sequence). V lost 6 bases to trimming and J lost 7 bases; unmatched junction nucleotides: 13. The CDR3 is CSARNPGQGRNIQYF. CDR3 bases: TGCAGTGCCAGAAATCCGGGACAGGGTAGGAACATTCAGTACTTC.

V is TRBV30 and J is TRBJ2-3; possible D gene TRBD1, 5 bases. The germline V gene encodes CDR1 GTSNPN and CDR2 SVGIG (reference sequence). Trimming shortened V by 0 bases and J by 5 bases, and 6 bases separated the two germline ends. This CDR3 has 12 residues. The CDR3 loop is CAWSVRGDTQYF. The DNA for the CDR3 is TGTGCCTGGAGTGTTAGGGGAGATACGCAGTATTTT.

The chain employs TRBV2 and TRBJ2-7, with 9 bases lining up with TRBD2. The germline V gene encodes CDR1 SNHLY and CDR2 FYNNEI. The CDR3 covers 15 residues. V gave up 2 bases and J gave up 3 bases; unmatched junction bases: 5. The CDR3 region has the DNA TGTGCCAGCAGTGAACCGGGACTAGCTCGCTACGAGCAGTACTTC. This codes for CASSEPGLARYEQYF.

The chain joins TRBV7-9 to TRBJ2-5, with D possibly being TRBD2 (5 bases). The CDR3 totals 14 residues. Deletions cut 1 base from V and 5 bases from J, with 11 bases between. Germline CDR1 reads SEHNR; CDR2 reads FQNEAQ (reference sequence). CDR3 nucleotide sequence: TGTGCCAGCAGCTTAGGAGGGTCCCTGGAGACCCAGTACTTC. Translated, it gives CASSLGGSLETQYF.

This clonotype was recorded once. J is TRBJ2-5 and V is TRBV7-8; 12 bases agree with TRBD2. The CDR3 covers 18 residues. The V and J ends lost 5 bases and 1 base, in that order; junction bases with no gene match: 11. Germline-derived CDR1 and CDR2 are SGHVS and FQNEAQ. CDR3 residues: CASSPTPGLAGPQETQYF. CDR3 bases: TGTGCCAGCAGCCCCACTCCGGGACTAGCGGGCCCCCAAGAGACCCAGTACTTC.

The chain links TRBV10-3 to TRBJ1-4; no reliable D call. The germline V gene has CDR1 ENHRY and CDR2 SYGVKD. V was shortened by 0 bases and J by 0 bases, with 2 bases between the two germline ends. The CDR3 consists of 14 residues. CDR3: CAISESTTNEKLFF. The CDR3 DNA reads as TGTGCCATCAGTGAGTCCACAACTAATGAAAAACTGTTTTTT.

The genes are TRBV28 and TRBJ2-7; no definite D call. Trimming removed 4 bases at V and 7 bases at J, with 17 bases between. Germline CDR1 is MDHEN and CDR2 is SYDVKM. The CDR3 has 14 residues. The CDR3 DNA is TGTGCCAGCAGTTCGGCGTCCGTGACTGGGGAGCAGTACTTC. As protein: CASSSASVTGEQYF.

This chain uses TRBV7-9 with TRBJ1-1; no firm D call. The CDR3 consists of 12 residues. Germline V gene data show CDR1 as SEHNR and CDR2 as FQNEAQ (reference sequence). Deletions cut 2 bases from V and 10 bases from J, with 11 bases between. In DNA, the CDR3 is TGTGCCAGCAGCTTAAGGGAGACCCGAGCTTTCTTT. It is translated as CASSLRETRAFF.

This chain uses TRBV28 with TRBJ1-5; D possibly corresponds to TRBD1 (5 bases). V lost 7 bases and J lost 0, with 22 bases in between. The CDR3 is 18 amino acids. CDR1 is MDHEN and CDR2 is SYDVKM in the germline V gene. Here the CDR3 DNA reads TGTGCCAGCAACCCCGTGGGGGTATGGGGGTCTAGCAATCAGCCCCAGCATTTT. This codes for CASNPVGVWGSSNQPQHF.

A few counts support this clonotype. The chain's CDR3 is CASSVGDTQYF. For the CDR3, the DNA is TGTGCCAGTAGTGTCGGAGATACGCAGTATTTT. The V gene is TRBV19, the J gene TRBJ2-3; no clear D gene. The CDR3 has 11 residues. Germline V gene data show CDR1 as LNHDA and CDR2 as SQIVND (reference sequence). Trimming took 5 bases from V and 5 from J, leaving 5 bases between them.

This clonotype was detected once. The chain employs TRBV10-2 and TRBJ2-1, with D tentatively TRBD1 or TRBD2 (5 bases each). V lost 8 bases and J 0 bases, leaving 11 bases between the germline ends. The CDR3 loop spans 14 amino acids. Germline V lookup: CDR1 WSHSY, CDR2 SAAADI. This chain's CDR3 is CASRDGNSYNEQFF. The CDR3 DNA reads as TGCGCCAGCCGGGACGGTAACTCCTACAATGAGCAGTTCTTC.

This clonotype showed up just a few times. V usage is TRBV6-5 and J usage is TRBJ1-1; tentatively, D is TRBD1 (6 bases). The CDR3 contains 13 residues. Trimming took off 0 bases at V and 8 bases at J, with 10 bases between the two ends. The germline V gene encodes CDR1 MNHEY and CDR2 SVGAGI. The CDR3 DNA reads TGTGCCAGCAGTTACTCGGGGGCAGGAGAAGCTTTCTTT. Translation: CASSYSGAGEAFF.